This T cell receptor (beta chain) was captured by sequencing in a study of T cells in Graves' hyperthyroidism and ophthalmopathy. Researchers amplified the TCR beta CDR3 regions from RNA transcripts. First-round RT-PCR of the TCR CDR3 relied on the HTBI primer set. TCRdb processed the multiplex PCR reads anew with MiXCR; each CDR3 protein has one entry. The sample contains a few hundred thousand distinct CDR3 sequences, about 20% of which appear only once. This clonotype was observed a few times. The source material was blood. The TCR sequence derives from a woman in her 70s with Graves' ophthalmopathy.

In DNA form, the CDR3 reads TGTGCCAGCAGGGAGGCAGGCCCCCAGCCCCAGCATTTT. Its protein product is CASREAGPQPQHF. V usage is TRBV12-3 or TRBV12-4 and J usage is TRBJ1-5; D is undetermined. The CDR3 runs to 13 residues. Trimming stripped 6 bases from V and 7 bases from J, with 13 bases between.